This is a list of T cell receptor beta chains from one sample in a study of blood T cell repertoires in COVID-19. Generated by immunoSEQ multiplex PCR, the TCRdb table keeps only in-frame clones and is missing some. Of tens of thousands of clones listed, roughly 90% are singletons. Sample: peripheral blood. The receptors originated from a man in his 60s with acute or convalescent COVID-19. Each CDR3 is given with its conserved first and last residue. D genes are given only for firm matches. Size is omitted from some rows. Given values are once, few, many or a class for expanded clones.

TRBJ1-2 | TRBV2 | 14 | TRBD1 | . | TGTGCCAGCAGGGACAGGGAACGGGCGGGTGGCTACACCTTC | CASRDRERAGGYTF
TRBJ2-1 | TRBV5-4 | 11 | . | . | TGTGCCAGCAGCGAGGGTCTGGAGCAGTTCTTC | CASSEGLEQFF
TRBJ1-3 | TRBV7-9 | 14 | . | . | TGTGCCAGCAGCTTATCACGGTCTGGAAACACCATATATTTT | CASSLSRSGNTIYF
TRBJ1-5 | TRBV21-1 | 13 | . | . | TGTGCTGGCGAGGGGCAGGGGTGGCAGCCCCAGCATTTT | CAGEGQGWQPQHF
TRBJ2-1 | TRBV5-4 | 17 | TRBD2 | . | TGTGCCAGCAGCCGAGGTAGCGGGGGGCCGAGTTACAATGAGCAGTTCTTC | CASSRGSGGPSYNEQFF
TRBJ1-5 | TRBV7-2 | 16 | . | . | TGTGCCAGCAGCTCTGAAGGGGGGGGTGGGACTCAGCCCCAGCATTTT | CASSSEGGGGTQPQHF
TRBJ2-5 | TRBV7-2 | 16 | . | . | TGTGCCAGCAGCAAACATTCGCCGGGGAACCAAGAGACCCAGTACTTC | CASSKHSPGNQETQYF
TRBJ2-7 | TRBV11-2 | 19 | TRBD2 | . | TGTGCCAGCAGCACTCTAGCGGGGGCCGAGCTTAAGGGATTATACGAGCAGTACTTC | CASSTLAGAELKGLYEQYF
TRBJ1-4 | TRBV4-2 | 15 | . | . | TGTGCCACCCGAAACGACGGGTGGACTAATGAAAAACTGTTTTTT | CATRNDGWTNEKLFF
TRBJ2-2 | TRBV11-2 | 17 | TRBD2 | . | TGTGCCAGCAGCCTCGCCCGGGGGGTCGCGAACACCGGGGAGCTGTTTTTT | CASSLARGVANTGELFF
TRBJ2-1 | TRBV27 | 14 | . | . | TGTGCCAGCAGTTTGACCGGGTTCTACAATGAGCAGTTCTTC | CASSLTGFYNEQFF
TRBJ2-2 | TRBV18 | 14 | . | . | TGTGCCAGCTCTCAAGGGGGAAACACCGGGGAGCTGTTTTTT | CASSQGGNTGELFF
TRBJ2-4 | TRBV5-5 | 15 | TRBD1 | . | TGTGCCAGCAGCTGGGGGACAGTAGCCAAAAACATTCAGTACTTC | CASSWGTVAKNIQYF
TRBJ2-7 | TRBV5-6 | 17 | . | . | TGTGCCAGCAGCTTGGAAAGCCTGTCTCGGCGCGGTGCCGAGCAGTACTTC | CASSLESLSRRGAEQYF
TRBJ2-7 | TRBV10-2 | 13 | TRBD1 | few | TGCGCCAGCAGTAGGACAGGGGGCAACGAGCAGTACTTC | CASSRTGGNEQYF
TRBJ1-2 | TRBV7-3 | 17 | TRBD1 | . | TGTGCCAGCAGCTTAGAGGGCGGGACAGGGGGGCTCTATGGCTACACCTTC | CASSLEGGTGGLYGYTF
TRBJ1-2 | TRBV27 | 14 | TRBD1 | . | TGTGCCAGCAGTAACCCCGGGACAGGGGGTGGCTACACCTTC | CASSNPGTGGGYTF
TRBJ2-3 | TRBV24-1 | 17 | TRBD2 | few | TGTGCCACCAGTGACCCTGGAGCGCGGGAGAGGGGAGATACGCAGTATTTT | CATSDPGARERGDTQYF
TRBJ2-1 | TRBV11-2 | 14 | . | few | TGTGCCAGCAGCTCAGTCGCCAGGGCTCATGAGCAGTTCTTC | CASSSVARAHEQFF
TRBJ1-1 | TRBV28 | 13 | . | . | TGTGCCACCACAGGGTCCCCGAACACTGAAGCTTTCTTT | CATTGSPNTEAFF
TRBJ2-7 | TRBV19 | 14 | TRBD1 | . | TGTGCCAGTAGTACCGCAGGGGGATCCTACGAGCAGTACTTC | CASSTAGGSYEQYF
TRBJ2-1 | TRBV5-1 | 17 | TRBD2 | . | TGCGCCAGCAGCACCCACCGCGGGGGGGGCTCCTACAATGAGCAGTTCTTC | CASSTHRGGGSYNEQFF
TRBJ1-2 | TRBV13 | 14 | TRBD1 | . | TGTGCCAGCAGTCGGACAGGGGGGGACTATGGCTACACCTTC | CASSRTGGDYGYTF
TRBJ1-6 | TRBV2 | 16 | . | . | TGTGCCAGCAGCCTGGGAAGGGCGGGACCTAGTTCACCCCTCCACTTT | CASSLGRAGPSSPLHF
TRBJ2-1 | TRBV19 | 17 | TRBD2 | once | TGTGCCACCACCGGGACTAGCGGGAATCTACTCTACAATGAGCAGTTCTTC | CATTGTSGNLLYNEQFF
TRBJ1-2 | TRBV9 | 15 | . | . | TGTGCCAGCAGCCATCCCGACAGAACTAACTATGGCTACACCTTC | CASSHPDRTNYGYTF
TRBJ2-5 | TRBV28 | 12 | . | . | TGTGCCAGCAGTAGGCCGGGAGAGACCCAGTACTTC | CASSRPGETQYF
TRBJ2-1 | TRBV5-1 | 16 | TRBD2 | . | TGCGCCAGCAGCCCGAGCAAAGGGGTTAGCGGGAATGAGCAGTTCTTC | CASSPSKGVSGNEQFF
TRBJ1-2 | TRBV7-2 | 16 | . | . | TGTGCCAGCAGCCCTCCGGGTTTTGAGGAAGGCTATGGCTACACCTTC | CASSPPGFEEGYGYTF
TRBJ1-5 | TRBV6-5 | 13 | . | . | TGTGCCAGCAGGAACAGAATTGATCAGCCCCAGCATTTT | CASRNRIDQPQHF
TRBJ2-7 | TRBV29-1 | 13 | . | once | TGCAGCGCTCTCGACAGGCGAGGCTACGAGCAGTACTTC | CSALDRRGYEQYF
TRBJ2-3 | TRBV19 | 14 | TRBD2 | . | TGTGCCAGTAGTATCGGCGGGGGGGCCGATACGCAGTATTTT | CASSIGGGADTQYF
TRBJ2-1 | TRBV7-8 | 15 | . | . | TGTGCCAGCAGCAATCCCTTTGCGGGGGCAGGGGAGCAGTTCTTC | CASSNPFAGAGEQFF